This T cell receptor (beta chain) was sequenced in a study of cytomegalovirus exposure and HLA in healthy donors (dated by TCRdb to the late 2010s). Broadly, across the study: An earlier analysis of 587 of the donors reported about 250 Gb of sequence data and 120 million or so unique TCR beta sequences from some 180 million T cells. Both class I and class II loci were covered by HLA typing, at four-digit resolution. All discovery cohort repertoires had been generated on a single sequencing platform. Besides the first cohort of 666 subjects, a separate validation cohort made up of 120 different subjects was used. A later genetic analysis took genome-wide SNP genotypes for about three fifths of the 666 donors and used that subset as a discovery cohort. The number of typed donors differed by locus: about 629-630 for A, B, C, DRB1 and DQB1; 522 for DQA1; approximately 600 for DPA1; and around 490 for DPB1. A later analysis re-examined previously published TCR beta repertoires from 500 to 700 donors and added high-resolution HLA genotyping to investigate patterns of TCR occurrence. The study aimed to test whether signatures of past pathogen exposure could be identified by cataloging public T cell receptors. An earlier analysis of roughly 580 of the donors used high-throughput TCR beta sequencing to judge whether each TCR beta V gene segment behaved as functional or pseudogenic. Rather than using new phenotypic data, the later analysis identified candidate immune exposures from TCR beta sequences and from how often those sequences occurred across donors. The study profiled the T cell repertoires of more than 500 subjects by immunosequencing and related them to cytomegalovirus serostatus. Among over 350 genotyped donors of the cohort, an average of about 240,000 unique TCR beta nucleotide sequences were sequenced per donor, around 20% of them non-productive. Approximately 300 gigabases of sequencing data and about 92 million unique TCR sequences made up an early release that covered fewer than 650 HLA-typed donors. To predict cytomegalovirus infection status, the study brought together high-throughput TCR immunosequencing, statistical association of individual TCRs with disease status, and machine learning. The genetic ancestry cluster associated with self-reported Caucasian donors included about four fifths of the roughly 400 genotyped donors. Donor age, sex, ethnicity and CMV serostatus were compiled alongside the repertoire data. A handful of DR-DQ haplotypes were handled as single units for association and clustering because linkage in the cohort was strong.

The research as a whole found: When HLA alleles, especially DR and DQ, strongly co-occurred, TCR associations were difficult to assign to individual alleles. Because counts were too low, 15 or so rarely observed V segments, including chromosome 9 orphons, were excluded from the earlier analysis of 587 of the donors. In vitro tests confirmed that a few of the cytomegalovirus-associated TCR beta chains recognize cytomegalovirus antigens. CMV serostatus was the only immune exposure information available for the cohort. V-gene and J-gene trimming of TCR beta chains was associated with a missense DCLRE1C variant in a later genetic analysis, and the association was replicated in an independent cohort. Broadly in line with IMGT annotations, most TCR beta V segments showed up in productive rearrangements about 87% or about 30% of the time in an earlier analysis of roughly 590 of the donors. A later analysis found that most CMV-associated TCR beta chains appeared HLA-restricted, with HLA associations seemingly driven largely by CMV exposure. In a later genetic analysis, fewer N-insertions in productive TCRs were reported among donors in an Asian-associated ancestry cluster than the 666-donor mean. A later analysis found that HLA-associated TCR beta chains were more clonally expanded and had lower generation probabilities than equally common non-associated chains. According to a later analysis, TCR association rates differed among HLA loci, with DRB1 alleles showing the most associated TCRs and HLA-C alleles showing the fewest. This cohort had only TCR beta chains sequenced, and the lack of alpha or paired-chain data limited which features could be detected. Some IMGT-functional V segments, including TRBV6-2 and TRBV6-3, could not be distinguished by the 87-base-pair reads and were therefore excluded. Most TCR sequences were observed very rarely across donors, whereas some public TCRs were present in many individuals. It was suggested by the authors that the approach could potentially be generalized to other disease states and immunological phenotypes. In both the original and validation cohorts, the classifier was reported to diagnose cytomegalovirus status with high specificity and sensitivity. In a later analysis, around 17,000 TCR beta sequences were associated with specific HLA alleles at a false discovery rate of 0.05. Correlated functional status among segregating V segments might be attributable to linkage disequilibrium, but an unknown experimental factor could not be ruled out. A later analysis reported that several top co-occurrence clusters appeared linked to parvovirus B19, influenza, CMV and Epstein-Barr virus. A further reported finding was that TCR beta sequences accurately predicted the HLA-A and HLA-B alleles for most subjects in the first cohort. The sequencing pipeline was judged likely to have produced a cluster of highly shared sequence variants as a technical artifact. Roughly uniform sequencing depth across donors was assumed in presence/absence analyses, although this assumption may not hold. Because HLA typing was missing for some donors at each locus, association tests included only the typed subset. A total of 164 TCR beta chains were listed by the study as associated with cytomegalovirus.

V is pruned by 2 bases and J by 5 bases, leaving 4 bases of the junction without a gene match. As encoded in the germline V gene, CDR1 is SGHTA while CDR2 is FQGNSA. The CDR3 covers 14 residues, taking in both the cysteine and the phenylalanine. Only the CDR3 region is kept as DNA, spanning 42 bases read in frame from base 1. The cohort comprised under 700 healthy bone marrow donors. Cohort members were all nominally healthy when sampled, although unrecorded immune exposures were likely present. The donor tested CMV seropositive, placing the donor among the roughly 300 seropositive members of the cohort. A peripheral blood sample was provided by each donor, and peripheral blood mononuclear cells were used for TCR beta sequencing. Genomic DNA was extracted from the blood cell samples with the Qiagen DNeasy Blood Extraction Kit. The library was produced with the immunoSEQ multiplex PCR assay. For the multiplex PCR, a mixture combining 60 forward primers for TCR Vbeta segments and 13 reverse primers for TCR Jbeta segments was used. A multiplex PCR assay on genomic DNA amplified the CDR3 region of rearranged TCR beta genes. Amplified TCR beta libraries were sequenced as 87-base-pair reads on the Illumina HiSeq System. Per the authors' processing: In a later analysis, some 80 million unique TCR beta chains were counted across the 500 to 850 repertoires, and approximately 9.9 million of these chains were shared by at least two donors. A nearest-neighbor algorithm error-corrected the raw reads and collapsed the reads into unique sequences, merging closely related sequences to remove PCR and sequencing errors. Alignment of CDR3 sequences to IMGT reference sequences was used to assign V, D and J gene segments. For a sequence to be retained, a match of at least six nucleotides was required to both a V gene segment and a J gene segment. Rearrangements were classified as productive when the CDR3 lacked stop codons and remained in frame with V and J, and all other rearrangements were classified as non-productive. Following IMGT convention, CDR3 was defined as the stretch from the second conserved V-encoded cysteine up to the conserved J-encoded phenylalanine. In an earlier analysis of around 600 of the donors, sequences lacking an unambiguous match to a single V gene segment were excluded. An earlier analysis of 450 to 650 of the donors called V segments functional above 56.7% productive rearrangements and segregating when the between-donor standard deviation exceeded 5%. A statistical classification framework was built to diagnose cytomegalovirus status from the catalog of TCR beta chain sequences. V and J gene assignment, in a later analysis, came from comparing TCR nucleotide sequences with IMGT/GENE-DB human TR gene sequences. Using the TCRdist pipeline, a later analysis assigned CDR3 sequences along with most-parsimonious VDJ recombination scenarios. In a later analysis, each TCR beta chain was defined by its CDR3 amino acid sequence together with its V-gene family, and reads lacking a unique V-gene family were excluded. To address suspected cross-contamination and a sequencing artifact, a later analysis removed around 590 highly shared, low-generation-probability nucleotide sequences. In a later analysis, a clonal expansion index for each public chain was calculated from normalized within-repertoire ranks of inferred template counts. In a later analysis, generation probabilities were computed using a VDJ recombination model fitted to out-of-frame rearrangements, and the results were checked against IGoR. A later analysis scored TCR-TCR, TCR-HLA and TCR-CMV co-occurrence with hypergeometric tests, applying a repertoire-size bias correction to TCR pairs. To estimate false discovery rates, a later analysis permuted the HLA or CMV assignments 20 times. In a later analysis, co-occurring TCRs were grouped using DBSCAN, with TCRdist sequence similarity added in when clustering inside HLA-allele-positive subsets. Co-occurrence clustering excluded repertoires with fewer than 30,000 or more than 120,000 public chains, plus five with anomalous nucleotide sharing. The clones in this table, taken by TCRdb from immuneACCESS, are in-frame only. Not every clone is retained; where verified, under half of the shortfall comes from an unresolved V gene, and the cause of the rest is unknown. The D gene and trimming were derived from the DNA, and the V and J assignments and clone size from that table. The sample table records under 95,000 clones; about two thirds of these occur just once. Jointly, the top ten make up 12% of the sample.

Concerning this clone itself: Its cognate antigen has yet to be identified. No much larger clone is present one base from it, and per-base qualities are unavailable.

This sequence uses TRBV7-2 and TRBJ1-2, with TRBD1 identical over 8 junction bases. This TCR came from a woman in her thirties or forties in good health and CMV-seropositive. Sequenced input: PBMCs. The CDR3 sequence is CASSLTGGVYGYTF. The DNA sequence is given as TGTGCCAGCAGCTTAACAGGGGGGGTATATGGCTACACCTTC.